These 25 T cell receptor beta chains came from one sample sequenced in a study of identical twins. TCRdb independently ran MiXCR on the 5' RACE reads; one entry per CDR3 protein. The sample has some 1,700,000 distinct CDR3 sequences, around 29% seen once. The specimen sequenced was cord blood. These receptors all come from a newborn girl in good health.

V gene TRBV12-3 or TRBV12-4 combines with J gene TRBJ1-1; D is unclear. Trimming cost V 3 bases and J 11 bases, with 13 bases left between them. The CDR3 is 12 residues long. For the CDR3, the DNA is TGTGCCAGCAGTTTCCCGGGAACGGGGGCTTTCTTT. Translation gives CASSFPGTGAFF.

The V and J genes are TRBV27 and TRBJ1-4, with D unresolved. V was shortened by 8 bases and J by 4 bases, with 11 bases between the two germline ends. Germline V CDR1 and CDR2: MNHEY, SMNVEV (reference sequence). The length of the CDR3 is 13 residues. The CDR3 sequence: CASGPQINEKLFF. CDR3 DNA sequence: TGTGCCAGCGGTCCGCAGATTAATGAAAAACTGTTTTTT.

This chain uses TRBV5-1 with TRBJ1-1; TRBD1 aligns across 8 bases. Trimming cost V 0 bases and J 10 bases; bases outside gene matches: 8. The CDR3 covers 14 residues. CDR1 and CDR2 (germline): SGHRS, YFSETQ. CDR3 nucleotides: TGCGCCAGCAGCTTGGAACAGGGGGGATTGCTAGCTTTCTTT. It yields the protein CASSLEQGGLLAFF.

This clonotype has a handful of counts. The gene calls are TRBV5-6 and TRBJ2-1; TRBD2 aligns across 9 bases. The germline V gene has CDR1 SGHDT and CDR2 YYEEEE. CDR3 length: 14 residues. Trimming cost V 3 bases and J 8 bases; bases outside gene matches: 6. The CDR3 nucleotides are TGTGCCAGCAGCTGGACTAGCGAAGGGGATGAGCAGTTCTTC. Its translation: CASSWTSEGDEQFF.

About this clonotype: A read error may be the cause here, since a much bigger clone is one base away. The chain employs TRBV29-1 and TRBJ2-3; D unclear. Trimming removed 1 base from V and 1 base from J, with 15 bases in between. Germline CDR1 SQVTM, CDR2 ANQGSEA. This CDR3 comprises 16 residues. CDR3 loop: CSVEGLNGLRTDTQYF. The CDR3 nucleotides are TGCAGCGTTGAAGGTCTTAACGGTTTGCGCACAGATACGCAGTATTTT.

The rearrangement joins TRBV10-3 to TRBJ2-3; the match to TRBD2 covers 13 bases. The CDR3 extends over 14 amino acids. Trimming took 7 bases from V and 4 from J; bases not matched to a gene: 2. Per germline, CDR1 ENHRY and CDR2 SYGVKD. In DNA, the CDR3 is TGTGCCATCACCGGGACTAGCGGGGCAGATACGCAGTATTTT. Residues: CAITGTSGADTQYF.

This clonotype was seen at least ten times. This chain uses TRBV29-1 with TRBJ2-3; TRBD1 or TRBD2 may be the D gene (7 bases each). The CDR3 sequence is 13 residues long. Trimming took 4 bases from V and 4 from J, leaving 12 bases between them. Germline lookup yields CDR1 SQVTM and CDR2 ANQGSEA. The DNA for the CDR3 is TGCAGCGTTGGACAGGGAGGGGCAGATACGCAGTATTTT. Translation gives CSVGQGGADTQYF.

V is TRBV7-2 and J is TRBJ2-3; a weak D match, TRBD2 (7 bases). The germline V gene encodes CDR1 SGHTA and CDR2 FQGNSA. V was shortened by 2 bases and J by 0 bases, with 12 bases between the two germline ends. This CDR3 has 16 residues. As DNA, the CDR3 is TGTGCCAGCAGCTTATATGAGGGGGGGAGCACAGATACGCAGTATTTT. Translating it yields CASSLYEGGSTDTQYF. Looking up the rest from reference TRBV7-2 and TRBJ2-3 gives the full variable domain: GAGVSQSPSNKVTEKGKDVELRCDPISGHTALYWYRQSLGQGLEFLIYFQGNSAPDKSGLPSDRFSAERTGGSVSTLTIQRTQQEDSAVYLCASSLYEGGSTDTQYFGPGTRLTVL.

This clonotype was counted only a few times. The CDR3, as DNA: TGTGCCAGCAGCTTAGTGGTCGGGGGGCCCTATGGCTACACCTTC. Its protein product is CASSLVVGGPYGYTF. The V call is TRBV7-2, the J call TRBJ1-2; D is possibly TRBD1 (6 bases). The CDR3 extends over 15 amino acids. CDR1 is SGHTA and CDR2 is FQGNSA in the germline V gene. Trimming stripped 1 base from V and 4 bases from J, with 13 bases between.

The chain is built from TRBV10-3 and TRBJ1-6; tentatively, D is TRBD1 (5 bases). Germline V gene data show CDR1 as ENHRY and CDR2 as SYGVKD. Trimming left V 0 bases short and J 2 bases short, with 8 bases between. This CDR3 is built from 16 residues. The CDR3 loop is CAISESRAAYNSPLHF. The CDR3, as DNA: TGTGCCATCAGTGAGTCCAGGGCTGCCTATAATTCACCCCTCCACTTT.

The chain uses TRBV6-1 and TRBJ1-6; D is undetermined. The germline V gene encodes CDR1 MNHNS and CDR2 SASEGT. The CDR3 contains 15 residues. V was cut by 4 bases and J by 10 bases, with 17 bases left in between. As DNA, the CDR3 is TGTGCCAGCAGTGTTTCGGACGGTCGGTACTCACCCCTCCACTTT. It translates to CASSVSDGRYSPLHF.

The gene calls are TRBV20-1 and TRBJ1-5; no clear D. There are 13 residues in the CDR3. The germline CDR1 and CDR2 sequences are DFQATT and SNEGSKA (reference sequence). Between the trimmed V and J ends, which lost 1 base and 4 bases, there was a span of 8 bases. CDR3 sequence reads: CSARVPGNQPQHF. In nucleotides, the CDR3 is TGCAGTGCTAGAGTTCCGGGGAATCAGCCCCAGCATTTT.

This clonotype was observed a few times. CDR3 protein: CASSQSRGGKTEAFF. The CDR3 coding sequence is TGCGCCAGCAGCCAATCGAGAGGGGGAAAAACTGAAGCTTTCTTT. This chain uses TRBV5-1 with TRBJ1-1; D might be TRBD1 (6 bases). The CDR3 is 15 residues long. V was clipped by 4 bases and J by 5 bases, with 18 bases between them. CDR1 is SGHRS, CDR2 YFSETQ, per germline.

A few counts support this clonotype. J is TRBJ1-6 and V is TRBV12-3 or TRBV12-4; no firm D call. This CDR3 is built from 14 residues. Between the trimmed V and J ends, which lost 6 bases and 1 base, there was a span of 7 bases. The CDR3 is CASRGESYNSPLHF. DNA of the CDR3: TGTGCCAGCAGGGGAGAGTCCTATAATTCACCCCTCCACTTT.

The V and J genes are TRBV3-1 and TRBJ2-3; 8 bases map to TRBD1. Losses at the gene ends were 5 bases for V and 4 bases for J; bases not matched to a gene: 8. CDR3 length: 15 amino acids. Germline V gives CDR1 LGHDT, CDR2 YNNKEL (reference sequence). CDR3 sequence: CASSSNGQGSDTQYF. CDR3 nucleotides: TGTGCCAGCAGCTCCAACGGACAGGGCTCAGATACGCAGTATTTT.

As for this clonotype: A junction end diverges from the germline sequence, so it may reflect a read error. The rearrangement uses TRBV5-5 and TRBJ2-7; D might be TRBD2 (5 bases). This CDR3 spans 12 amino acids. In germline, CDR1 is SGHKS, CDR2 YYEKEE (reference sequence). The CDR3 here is CASSSLGYERYF. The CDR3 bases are TGTGCCAGCAGCTCACTAGGGTACGAGCGGTACTTC.

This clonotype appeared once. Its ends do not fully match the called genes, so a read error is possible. CDR3 nucleotide sequence: TGTGTCAGCAGCTCTGACCCCTACAATGAGCAGTTCTTC. This encodes CVSSSDPYNEQFF. The chain uses TRBV5-6 and TRBJ2-1, with D hard to call. This CDR3 contains 13 residues. Germline V gene lookup returns CDR1 SGHDT and CDR2 YYEEEE.

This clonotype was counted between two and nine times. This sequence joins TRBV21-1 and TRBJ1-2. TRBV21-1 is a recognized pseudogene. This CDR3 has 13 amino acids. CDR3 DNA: TGTGCCAGCAGCCACGTTCACAACTATGGCTACACCTTC. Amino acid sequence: CASSHVHNYGYTF.

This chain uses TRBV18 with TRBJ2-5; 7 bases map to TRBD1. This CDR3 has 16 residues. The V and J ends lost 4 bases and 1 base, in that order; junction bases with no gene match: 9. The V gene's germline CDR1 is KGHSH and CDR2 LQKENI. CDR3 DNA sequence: TGTGCCAGCTCACTGTTTCTCGGGACAGTCCAAGAGACCCAGTACTTC. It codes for CASSLFLGTVQETQYF.

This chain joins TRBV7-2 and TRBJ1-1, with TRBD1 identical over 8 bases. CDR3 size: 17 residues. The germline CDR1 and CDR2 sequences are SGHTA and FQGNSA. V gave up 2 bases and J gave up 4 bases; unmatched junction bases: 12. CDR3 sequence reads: CASSLQPLQGGSTEAFF. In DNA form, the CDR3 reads TGTGCCAGCAGCTTACAGCCCTTACAGGGGGGGTCCACTGAAGCTTTCTTT. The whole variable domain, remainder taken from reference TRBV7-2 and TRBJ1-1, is GAGVSQSPSNKVTEKGKDVELRCDPISGHTALYWYRQSLGQGLEFLIYFQGNSAPDKSGLPSDRFSAERTGGSVSTLTIQRTQQEDSAVYLCASSLQPLQGGSTEAFFGQGTRLTVV.

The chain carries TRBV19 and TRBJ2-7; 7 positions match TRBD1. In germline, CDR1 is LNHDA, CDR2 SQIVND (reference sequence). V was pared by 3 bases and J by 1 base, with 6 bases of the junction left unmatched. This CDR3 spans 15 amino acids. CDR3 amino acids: CASSILPGQSYEQYF. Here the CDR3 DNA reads TGTGCCAGTAGTATCCTTCCGGGACAGTCCTACGAGCAGTACTTC.

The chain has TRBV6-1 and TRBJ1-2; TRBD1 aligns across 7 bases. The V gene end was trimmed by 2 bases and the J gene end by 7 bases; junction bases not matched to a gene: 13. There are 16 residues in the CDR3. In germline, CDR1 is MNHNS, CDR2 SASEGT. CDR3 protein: CASSEPYRQGGGGYTF. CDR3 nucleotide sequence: TGTGCCAGCAGTGAACCCTATAGACAGGGCGGCGGTGGCTACACCTTC.

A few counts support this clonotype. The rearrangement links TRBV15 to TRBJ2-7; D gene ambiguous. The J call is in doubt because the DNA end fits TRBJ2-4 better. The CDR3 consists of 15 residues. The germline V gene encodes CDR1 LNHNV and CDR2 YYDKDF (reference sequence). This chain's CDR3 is CATSRAKGSKNIQYF. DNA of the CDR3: TGTGCCACCAGCAGAGCCAAAGGTTCGAAAAACATTCAGTACTTC.

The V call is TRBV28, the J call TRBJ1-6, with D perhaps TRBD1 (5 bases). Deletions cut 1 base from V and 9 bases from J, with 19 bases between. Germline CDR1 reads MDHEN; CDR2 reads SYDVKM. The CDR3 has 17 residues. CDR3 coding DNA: TGTGCCAGCAGTTTATATACCGGGACCTTGGAGCGTTCACCCCTCCACTTT. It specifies CASSLYTGTLERSPLHF. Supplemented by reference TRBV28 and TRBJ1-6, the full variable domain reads DVKVTQSSRYLVKRTGEKVFLECVQDMDHENMFWYRQDPGLGLRLIYFSYDVKMKEKGDIPEGYSVSREKKERFSLILESASTNQTSMYLCASSLYTGTLERSPLHFGNGTRLTVT.

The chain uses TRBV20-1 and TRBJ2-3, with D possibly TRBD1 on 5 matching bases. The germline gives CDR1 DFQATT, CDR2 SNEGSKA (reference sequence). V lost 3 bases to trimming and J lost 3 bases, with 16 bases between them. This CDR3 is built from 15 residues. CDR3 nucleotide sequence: TGCAGTGCTAGCCCCTTTGGGGCAGGGACAGATACGCAGTATTTT. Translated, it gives CSASPFGAGTDTQYF.